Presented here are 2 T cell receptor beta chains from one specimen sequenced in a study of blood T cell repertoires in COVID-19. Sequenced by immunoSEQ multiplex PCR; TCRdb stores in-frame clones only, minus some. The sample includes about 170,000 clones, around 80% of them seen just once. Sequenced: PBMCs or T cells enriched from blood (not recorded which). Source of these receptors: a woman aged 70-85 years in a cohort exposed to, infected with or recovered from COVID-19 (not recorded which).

The CDR3 is CATSDGTIGFF. The CDR3 coding sequence is TGTGCCACCAGTGATGGGACTATTGGGTTCTTC. The chain uses TRBV24-1 and TRBJ2-1, with 7 bases fitting TRBD2. Germline trimming cut 3 bases from V and 15 bases from J; bases unmatched to any gene: 4. Looked up from germline, CDR1 is KGHDR and CDR2 is SFDVKD. The CDR3 has 11 residues.

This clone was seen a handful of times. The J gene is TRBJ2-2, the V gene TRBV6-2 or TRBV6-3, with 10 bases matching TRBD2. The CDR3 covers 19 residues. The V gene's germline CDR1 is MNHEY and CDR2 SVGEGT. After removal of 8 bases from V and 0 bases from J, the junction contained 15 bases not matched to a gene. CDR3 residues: CASRNFLASGRANTGELFF. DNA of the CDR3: TGTGCCAGCCGTAACTTTTTGGCTAGCGGGAGAGCGAACACCGGGGAGCTGTTTTTT.